This entry is about one T cell receptor beta chain. No cognate antigen has been identified for it. Base qualities are not provided; no much larger clone lies one nucleotide away. The record originates from a study of CD8 T cells in Susac syndrome (dated 2019 in TCRdb). Regarding the research as a whole: Of the Susac syndrome patients who were sequenced, eight were in clinical remission while more than five had clinically active disease. At blood withdrawal, Susac syndrome patients were either therapy-naive, taking corticosteroids (in some cases with IVIg as well), or taking IVIg alone. Repertoire sequencing was used to test whether CD8+ T cell activation and differentiation in Susac syndrome was antigen driven.

Overall study results and their limits: The CD4+ T cell repertoire of patients with Susac syndrome showed no detectable clonal expansion. The TCR sequencing and HLA analysis was acknowledged to have included a relatively small number of individuals.

The germline V gene encodes CDR1 SGHRS and CDR2 YFSETQ. The CDR3 sequence holds 13 residues, the cysteine and phenylalanine included. The DNA shown is the 39-base CDR3, in frame from base 1. V is cut back by 2 bases and J by 10 bases, with 4 bases in the junction unmatched. RNA was extracted with the RNeasy kit and roughly 0.45 to 1 ug was reverse transcribed using random hexamers. The immunoSEQ multiplex PCR assay, which covers 54 Vbeta and 13 Jbeta segments, was used to amplify TCR beta CDR3 regions. PCR amplification bias was corrected using a synthetic template baseline for primer optimization and computational correction. Per the original workflow: Only productive sequences were kept, with reads annotated to V, D and J genes according to IMGT and analyzed in immunoSEQ Analyzer. Clonality was computed as one minus Shannon entropy normalized by log2 of the number of productive unique sequences. Public and private clones were assessed among the 100 most prevalent clones of each patient and control. A clone was defined as Susac-specific if it was absent from the healthy and MS cohorts, from more than 850 published viral clones and from other ImmuneACCESS disease sequences. TCRdb redid the processing of the public reads, applying fastp at Q25 and MiXCR, and retained in-frame beta chains. Rows are unified per CDR3 protein, each entry keeping the most common DNA and genes. The V and J calls follow TCRdb's processing rather than the paper's. The sample profile shows around 170,000 distinct CDR3 sequences; around 95% of them were found once. Approximately 0.098% of the sample goes to the ten largest clones.

Peripheral blood CD8+ and CD4+ T cells from healthy donors, Susac syndrome patients and multiple sclerosis patients were profiled by high-throughput TCR beta sequencing. The Susac syndrome patients fulfilled recently defined diagnostic criteria for either definite or probable disease. CD8+ TEMRA cells were enriched by FACS, while bulk CD8+ and CD4+ T cells were purified by magnetic negative isolation. Blood was collected in EDTA tubes and processed within 24 hours, with PBMCs isolated through density gradient centrifugation. PBMCs intended for TCR sequencing were cryopreserved in liquid nitrogen and were subsequently thawed in a 37 degrees C water bath. The sorted or isolated CD4+, CD8+ and CD8+ TEMRA cells reached a purity of at least 90%.

Sequencing was done on a sample of CD4+ T cells from PBMCs. The TCR was taken from a human donor with Susac syndrome. The V and J segments used are TRBV5-1 and TRBJ2-1; TRBD1 lines up with 9 middle nucleotides. DNA sequence: TGCGCCAGCAGCTTTGACAGGGGGAGGGAGCAGTTCTTC. It codes for CASSFDRGREQFF.